The 8 T cell receptor beta chains below all came from one sample that was sequenced in a study of spatial heterogeneity in lung cancer. Time point described: blood at routine non-recurrence follow-up after resection. TCRdb redid the calling of the 5' RACE reads with MiXCR, one entry per CDR3 protein. The table has 35,000 to 50,000 distinct CDR3 sequences, under 25% seen once. The input for sequencing was PBMCs, taken at follow-up. These receptors came from a female donor with early-stage non-small cell lung cancer.

This clonotype was recorded a few times. This sequence joins TRBV9 and TRBJ1-2; TRBD1 is a possible D gene (5 bases). CDR3 length: 12 amino acids. In germline, CDR1 is SGDLS, CDR2 YYNGEE. Trimming removed 7 bases from V and 4 bases from J, with 11 bases in between. For the CDR3, the DNA is TGTGCCAGCCACCGGGGGGGCTATGGCTACACCTTC. Protein: CASHRGGYGYTF.

This clonotype has at least ten counts. The rearrangement links TRBV2 to TRBJ2-7, with D hard to call. CDR1 and CDR2 (germline): SNHLY, FYNNEI. V was pared by 8 bases and J by 3 bases, with 11 bases between. The length of the CDR3 is 12 residues. The CDR3 spells CASGETNYEQYF. The CDR3 bases are TGTGCCAGCGGCGAGACAAACTACGAGCAGTACTTC.

This chain links TRBV27 with TRBJ1-1, with 7 bases lining up with TRBD1. Germline values: CDR1 MNHEY, CDR2 SMNVEV (reference sequence). V lost 7 bases to trimming and J lost 8 bases; unmatched junction nucleotides: 16. The CDR3 extends over 15 amino acids. The CDR3 here is CASTSSFLQGREAFF. CDR3 bases: TGTGCCAGCACAAGTAGCTTCCTACAGGGGCGGGAAGCTTTCTTT.

The table lists this clonotype with many counts. The chain employs TRBV5-4 and TRBJ1-3; no definite D call. V gave up 0 bases and J gave up 0 bases, with 7 bases separating them. Germline loops: CDR1 SGHNT, CDR2 YYREEE (reference sequence). The CDR3 length is 15 residues. CDR3 protein: CASSLAAGSGNTIYF. CDR3 DNA sequence: TGTGCCAGCAGCTTGGCGGCAGGCTCTGGAAACACCATATATTTT.

V and J are TRBV15 and TRBJ1-1, with no clear D. Germline V gene data show CDR1 as LNHNV and CDR2 as YYDKDF (reference sequence). The length of the CDR3 is 13 residues. Trimming took 0 bases from V and 3 from J, leaving 5 bases between them. DNA of the CDR3: TGTGCCACCAGCAGAGATTCATACACTGAAGCTTTCTTT. Translated: CATSRDSYTEAFF.

The rearrangement joins TRBV11-2 to TRBJ2-1; 8 bases are shared with TRBD2. With V trimmed by 1 base and J by 5 bases, 4 bases remained unmatched. CDR1 is SGHAT and CDR2 is FQNNGV in the germline V gene. The CDR3 has 15 residues. The CDR3 coding sequence is TGTGCCAGCAGCTTAGCCGTAGCGGGGCACAATGAGCAGTTCTTC. This translates into CASSLAVAGHNEQFF.

This clonotype was found a few times. V and J are TRBV7-2 and TRBJ2-5; perhaps TRBD1 as D (6 bases). The CDR3 extends over 16 amino acids. V lost 2 bases to trimming and J lost 2 bases, with 15 bases between them. The germline V gene encodes CDR1 SGHTA and CDR2 FQGNSA. The CDR3 DNA follows: TGTGCCAGCAGCTTATACACATGGGGGCTGCAAGAGACCCAGTACTTC. It encodes CASSLYTWGLQETQYF. Full variable domain (missing parts from reference TRBV7-2 and TRBJ2-5): GAGVSQSPSNKVTEKGKDVELRCDPISGHTALYWYRQSLGQGLEFLIYFQGNSAPDKSGLPSDRFSAERTGGSVSTLTIQRTQQEDSAVYLCASSLYTWGLQETQYFGPGTRLLVL.

CDR3 coding DNA: TGTGCCAGCAGCCCTTCGCCGGGTCACGAGCAGTACGTC. It translates to CASSPSPGHEQYV. V and J are TRBV9 and TRBJ2-7, with unresolved D. This CDR3 has 13 amino acids. CDR1 and CDR2 (germline): SGDLS, YYNGEE. V lost 4 bases and J 5 bases, leaving 13 bases between the germline ends.